What follows are 5 T cell receptor beta chains derived from one specimen sequenced in a study of vaccination and CD4 T cells after COVID-19. Treatment of the sample: roughly 11-day PBMC culture with coronavirus spike peptide pools or control peptides (ViraFEST assay). These receptors have no identified antigens. With the Oncomine TCR Beta short-read assay, DNA from cultured CD4+ T cells was sequenced. TCRdb reanalysed the PCR reads using MiXCR and keeps one entry per CDR3 protein. The sample has some 14,000 distinct CDR3 sequences, 35% seen once. The material sequenced was CD4+ T cells from blood, cultured in vitro. The source is a human donor who had recovered from COVID-19.

The V gene is TRBV2, the J gene TRBJ2-1, with a weak D call TRBD2 (6 bases). V gave up 6 bases and J gave up 3 bases, with 21 bases separating them. Germline CDR1 is SNHLY and CDR2 is FYNNEI. This CDR3 has 17 residues. The CDR3 region is CASRRRSRRAGYNEQFF. The CDR3 DNA reads TGTGCCAGCAGAAGAAGGTCGCGGAGGGCCGGCTACAATGAGCAGTTCTTC.

This clonotype was detected a few times. V gene TRBV7-2 combines with J gene TRBJ2-2, with no clear D. This CDR3 region has 15 residues. V lost 6 bases and J lost 4, with 15 bases in between. The germline gives CDR1 SGHTA, CDR2 FQGNSA. The CDR3 here is CASRPNRQVTGELFF. In DNA form, the CDR3 reads TGTGCCAGCAGACCCAACCGGCAGGTCACCGGGGAGCTGTTTTTT.

V gene TRBV11-2 combines with J gene TRBJ1-3; D is ambiguous. The CDR3 is made up of 17 amino acids. V was pared by 3 bases and J by 2 bases, with 17 bases between. The V gene's germline CDR1 is SGHAT and CDR2 FQNNGV. CDR3 bases: TGTGCCAGCAGCTTCGACGGACGGAGCTCGCCTGGAAACACCATATATTTT. This translates into CASSFDGRSSPGNTIYF.

The chain joins TRBV7-9 to TRBJ2-2; tentative D call: TRBD1 (6 bases). CDR3 length: 15 amino acids. Germline loops: CDR1 SEHNR, CDR2 FQNEAQ (reference sequence). Between the trimmed V and J ends, which lost 6 bases and 0 bases, there was a span of 11 bases. Written as DNA, the CDR3 is TGTGCCAGCAGACCGGGACACACGAACACCGGGGAGCTGTTTTTT. Amino acids: CASRPGHTNTGELFF.

V usage is TRBV2 and J usage is TRBJ1-6; TRBD1 might be the D (6 bases). Trimming left V 0 bases short and J 13 bases short, with 10 bases between. CDR3 length equals 13 residues. Per the germline V gene, CDR1 is SNHLY and CDR2 is FYNNEI. For the CDR3, the DNA is TGTGCCAGCAGTGAAGCGACAGGTGACCCCCTCCACTTT. As protein: CASSEATGDPLHF.